The text below deals with one T cell receptor (beta chain). The sample originates from a study of cytomegalovirus exposure and HLA in healthy donors. Study as a whole: Genotyping of 400 or so donors showed that 80% to 90% belonged to the Caucasian-associated ancestry cluster.

Use of 60 Vbeta and 13 Jbeta primers characterized the PCR. Produced via immunoSEQ multiplex PCR; TCRdb's table is partial and in-frame only. The table includes around 100,000 clones, 70% to 80% detected once. The germline CDR1 and CDR2 sequences are ENHRY and SYGVKD. This CDR3 has 15 residues. After removal of 4 bases from V and 7 bases from J, the junction contained 8 bases not matched to a gene. V and J are TRBV10-3 and TRBJ1-2; 11 bases match TRBD1. Sequencing used PBMCs. This sequence originates from a woman aged 60-75 years in good health and CMV-seropositive. CDR3 bases: TGTGCCATCAGTGGGGGGGACAGGGGGATAAGTGGCTACACCTTC. It encodes CAISGGDRGISGYTF.